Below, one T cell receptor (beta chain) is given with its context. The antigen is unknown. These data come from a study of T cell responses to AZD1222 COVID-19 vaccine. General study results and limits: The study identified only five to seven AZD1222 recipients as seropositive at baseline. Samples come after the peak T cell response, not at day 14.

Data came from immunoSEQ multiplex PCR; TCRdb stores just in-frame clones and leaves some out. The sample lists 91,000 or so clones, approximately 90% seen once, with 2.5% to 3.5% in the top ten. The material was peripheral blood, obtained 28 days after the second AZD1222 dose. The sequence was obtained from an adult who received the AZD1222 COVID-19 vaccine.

The CDR3 nucleotides are TGCGCCAGCAGTCCCGATCATGAGACAGGGAGTAGAGAGACCCAGTACTTC. Encoded protein: CASSPDHETGSRETQYF. This chain uses TRBV4-1 with TRBJ2-5, with 7 positions matching TRBD1. This CDR3 is 17 amino acids long. J lost 4 bases, V lost 6 bases, and 17 bases had no gene match. The V gene's germline CDR1 is MGHRA and CDR2 YSYEKL.